This is a list of T cell receptor beta chains from one sample in a study of CD8+ T cells in alopecia areata. TCRdb's copy holds only in-frame clones and misses some; the assay was immunoSEQ multiplex PCR. This sample yields about 150,000 clones, of which about 53% are seen a single time; 15% to 20% belongs to the top ten. This specimen consisted of CD8+ T cells sorted from blood, obtained at week 0. The receptors originated from a human donor with alopecia areata. Both conserved end residues are part of each CDR3. The D gene is left open where the match is weak. Size values are once, few and many counts, or a class for expanded clones, and some rows have none.

.	TRBV29-1	.	TRBJ1-2	CSVDSGIYGYTF	TGCAGCGTTGATAGTGGGATATATGGCTACACCTTC
.	TRBV5-4	TRBD2	TRBJ2-1	CASSPSGGADEQFF	TGTGCCAGCAGCCCAAGCGGGGGGGCCGATGAGCAGTTCTTC
few	TRBV29-1	.	TRBJ2-7	CSAGWGDYEQYF	TGCAGCGCAGGATGGGGGGACTACGAGCAGTACTTC
.	TRBV6-5	.	TRBJ2-7	CASSREQESYEQYF	TGTGCCAGCAGCCGAGAGCAGGAGTCCTACGAGCAGTACTTC
.	TRBV29-1	TRBD1	TRBJ2-1	CSDTGGDEQFF	TGCAGCGACACAGGGGGCGATGAGCAGTTCTTC
few	TRBV7-9	.	TRBJ2-5	CASRNPSYGAEETQYF	TGTGCCAGCAGGAATCCATCCTATGGGGCAGAAGAGACCCAGTACTTC
.	TRBV15	TRBD2	TRBJ2-1	CATSHATSGGYYEQFF	TGTGCCACCAGCCATGCTACTAGCGGGGGGTACTATGAGCAGTTCTTC
.	TRBV7-9	TRBD2	TRBJ2-7	CACAGGDYEQYF	TGTGCTTGCGCCGGGGGGGACTACGAGCAGTACTTC
few	TRBV7-6	TRBD1	TRBJ1-1	CASSPRQGGYTEAFF	TGTGCCAGCAGCCCCCGACAGGGGGGGTACACTGAAGCTTTCTTT
.	TRBV15	.	TRBJ1-5	CATSRDRGEPQHF	TGTGCCACCAGCAGAGATCGTGGGGAGCCCCAGCATTTT
.	TRBV13	.	TRBJ1-4	CASSDRNNEKLFF	TGTGCCAGCAGCGACAGAAATAATGAAAAACTGTTTTTT
.	TRBV11-2	TRBD2	TRBJ2-7	CASSLDGLGVGEQYF	TGTGCCAGCAGCTTAGATGGACTAGGGGTCGGGGAGCAGTACTTC
.	TRBV6-6	.	TRBJ1-2	CASSFAGPEYGYTF	TGTGCCAGCAGTTTCGCGGGTCCGGAGTATGGCTACACCTTC
.	TRBV5-6	TRBD1	TRBJ2-7	CASSLGSLTGGDEQYF	TGTGCCAGCAGCTTGGGATCCCTGACAGGGGGGGACGAGCAGTACTTC
few	TRBV2	.	TRBJ2-2	CASKGTYNTGELFF	TGTGCCAGCAAGGGAACTTACAACACCGGGGAGCTGTTTTTT
few	TRBV30	TRBD1	TRBJ1-2	CAWGQGHGYTF	TGTGCCTGGGGACAGGGCCATGGCTACACCTTC
.	TRBV4-1	.	TRBJ1-1	CASSQPGSTEAFF	TGCGCCAGCAGCCAACCAGGGAGCACTGAAGCTTTCTTT
.	TRBV30	.	TRBJ1-5	CAWNLGGPNQPQHF	TGTGCCTGGAATTTGGGGGGGCCAAATCAGCCCCAGCATTTT
.	TRBV10-2	.	TRBJ1-1	CASSGLGSLMNTEAFF	TGCGCCAGCAGTGGTTTAGGGTCTCTCATGAACACTGAAGCTTTCTTT
few	TRBV10-3	.	TRBJ2-7	CAISESLGSSYEQYF	TGTGCCATCAGTGAGTCCCTAGGGAGCTCCTACGAGCAGTACTTC
.	TRBV11-2	.	TRBJ1-5	CASSLDAGQPQHF	TGTGCCAGCAGCCTAGACGCGGGACAGCCCCAGCATTTT
few	TRBV30	.	TRBJ2-5	CAWLRLSGETQYF	TGTGCCTGGCTCAGACTAAGCGGGGAGACCCAGTACTTC
.	TRBV4-1	.	TRBJ2-7	CASSLRQSYEQYF	TGCGCCAGCAGCCTCCGACAGAGCTACGAGCAGTACTTC
.	TRBV14	.	TRBJ1-1	CASSQESPTRENTEAFF	TGTGCCAGCAGCCAAGAAAGCCCGACGCGGGAGAACACTGAAGCTTTCTTT
.	TRBV2	.	TRBJ2-1	CASSDIVGTYNEQFF	TGTGCCAGCAGTGACATAGTAGGGACCTACAATGAGCAGTTCTTC
.	TRBV5-6	.	TRBJ2-2	CASSLGQNTGELFF	TGTGCCAGCAGCTTGGGACAAAACACCGGGGAGCTGTTTTTT